This is a list of T cell receptor beta chains from one sample in a study of cytomegalovirus exposure and HLA in healthy donors. The assay was immunoSEQ multiplex PCR, and TCRdb's table has in-frame clones only and misses some. This sample has approximately 150,000 clones, with 80% to 95% found just once. Specimen: PBMCs. These receptors all come from a man aged 18 to 29 in good health and CMV-seronegative. Each CDR3 is given with its conserved first and last residue. Each record gives: D gene, J gene, clone size, V gene, CDR3 protein, CDR3 DNA. D genes are given only for firm matches. For some rows the clone size is stated as once, few or many, or as a class when expanded; others skip it.

>TRBD1|TRBJ1-2|.|TRBV27
CASSLKGQGALGYGYTF
TGTGCCAGCAGTTTAAAGGGACAGGGGGCGCTTGGCTATGGCTACACCTTC
>.|TRBJ2-5|.|TRBV25-1
CASSEYGGGETQYF
TGTGCCAGCAGTGAATATGGGGGCGGTGAGACCCAGTACTTC
>TRBD1|TRBJ2-7|few|TRBV18
CASSLRPGQGSDEQYF
TGTGCCAGCTCACTACGGCCGGGACAGGGGAGCGACGAGCAGTACTTC
>TRBD2|TRBJ2-3|.|TRBV9
CASGKAGVTDTQYF
TGTGCCAGCGGCAAAGCGGGGGTAACAGATACGCAGTATTTT
>.|TRBJ2-7|.|TRBV5-4
CASSLDTYEQYF
TGTGCCAGCAGCTTGGACACATACGAGCAGTACTTC
>TRBD1|TRBJ2-3|.|TRBV11-3
CASSAFSTGKWGDTQYF
TGTGCCAGCAGCGCCTTCTCGACAGGGAAGTGGGGAGATACGCAGTATTTT
>.|TRBJ1-2|.|TRBV11-2
CASSLTPAGGNYGYTF
TGTGCCAGCAGCTTAACCCCGGCCGGGGGGAACTATGGCTACACCTTC
>.|TRBJ1-1|.|TRBV2
CASREGTGDTEAFF
TGTGCCAGCAGGGAGGGGACGGGGGACACTGAAGCTTTCTTT
>TRBD1|TRBJ2-2|.|TRBV12-5
CASGLAQGAYTGELFF
TGTGCTAGTGGTTTGGCACAGGGGGCGTACACCGGGGAGCTGTTTTTT
>.|TRBJ1-3|once|TRBV30
CAWTGNSGNTIYF
TGTGCCTGGACAGGGAACTCTGGAAACACCATATATTTT
>.|TRBJ2-1|.|TRBV12-1
CASSRLAGEIFYNEQFF
TGTGCCAGCAGCAGACTAGCGGGAGAGATCTTCTACAATGAGCAGTTCTTC
>.|TRBJ2-7|.|TRBV18
CASSPGQLGEQYF
TGTGCCAGCTCACCAGGACAGCTCGGCGAGCAGTACTTC
>TRBD2|TRBJ2-2|.|TRBV9
CASSQTGTSGRAGELFF
TGTGCCAGCAGCCAAACCGGGACTAGCGGGAGGGCCGGGGAGCTGTTTTTT
>.|TRBJ2-3|.|TRBV6-5
CASSPRGAGTDTQYF
TGTGCCAGCAGCCCCCGGGGGGCCGGCACAGATACGCAGTATTTT
>.|TRBJ1-5|.|TRBV6-1
CASSDSGGYQPQHF
TGTGCCAGCAGTGATTCGGGGGGGTATCAGCCCCAGCATTTT
>.|TRBJ2-1|.|TRBV27
CASSFYKREQFF
TGTGCCAGCAGTTTCTACAAGAGGGAGCAGTTCTTC
>.|TRBJ2-1|.|TRBV5-1
CASSPHGSYNEQFF
TGCGCCAGCAGCCCCCACGGGAGCTACAATGAGCAGTTCTTC
>.|TRBJ1-5|few|TRBV9
CASSVGSSLNQPQHF
TGTGCCAGCAGCGTAGGGAGTTCCCTCAATCAGCCCCAGCATTTT
>TRBD2|TRBJ2-5|.|TRBV5-1
CASSLERLAGEQETQYF
TGCGCCAGCAGCTTGGAACGACTAGCGGGGGAACAAGAGACCCAGTACTTC
>.|TRBJ2-6|.|TRBV29-1
CSVEDRVRGPSGANVLTF
TGCAGCGTTGAAGATCGGGTAAGGGGCCCCTCTGGGGCCAACGTCCTGACTTTC
>TRBD1|TRBJ1-1|.|TRBV5-1
CASSLDPGGTEAFF
TGCGCCAGCAGCTTGGACCCAGGGGGCACTGAAGCTTTCTTT
>TRBD2|TRBJ2-1|.|TRBV10-3
CAISGGLASNEQFF
TGTGCCATCAGTGGGGGACTAGCCTCTAATGAGCAGTTCTTC
>TRBD1|TRBJ1-4|.|TRBV4-1
CASSQGGQQTTNEKLFF
TGCGCCAGCAGCCAAGGGGGACAGCAAACAACTAATGAAAAACTGTTTTTT
>TRBD2|TRBJ2-3|.|TRBV18
CASRQRESSTDTQYF
TGTGCCAGCCGTCAGCGGGAGTCTAGCACAGATACGCAGTATTTT
>TRBD2|TRBJ2-1|.|TRBV9
CASSDPRLAGGYEQFF
TGTGCCAGCAGCGACCCCCGGCTAGCGGGAGGGTATGAGCAGTTCTTC
>.|TRBJ1-4|.|TRBV25-1
CASSEWDTTNEKLFF
TGTGCCAGCAGTGAATGGGACACAACTAATGAAAAACTGTTTTTT
>.|TRBJ1-2|.|TRBV30
CAWSGAPQAYGYTF
TGTGCCTGGAGTGGGGCACCCCAGGCCTATGGCTACACCTTC
>.|TRBJ1-1|.|TRBV29-1
CSVELWRQNTEAFF
TGCAGCGTTGAATTATGGCGACAGAACACTGAAGCTTTCTTT
>TRBD2|TRBJ2-2|.|TRBV7-8
CASSTRLAGSNTGELFF
TGTGCCAGCAGCACCCGACTAGCGGGTTCGAACACCGGGGAGCTGTTTTTT
>.|TRBJ2-7|.|TRBV5-1
CASSSGSLTPYEQYF
TGCGCCAGCAGCTCGGGGTCCCTAACTCCCTACGAGCAGTACTTC
>.|TRBJ1-4|once|TRBV5-1
CASSLAPDYEKLFF
TGCGCCAGCAGCTTGGCCCCGGACTATGAAAAACTGTTTTTT
>.|TRBJ2-1|.|TRBV27
CASSGRGNEQFF
TGTGCCAGCAGCGGGAGAGGCAATGAGCAGTTCTTC
>TRBD2|TRBJ2-7|.|TRBV5-1
CASSSGGEQYF
TGCGCCAGCAGCTCGGGGGGCGAGCAGTACTTC
>TRBD2|TRBJ2-2|once|TRBV10-1
CASSPGTSDTGELFF
TGCGCCAGCTCCCCAGGGACTAGCGACACCGGGGAGCTGTTTTTT
>TRBD1|TRBJ2-7|.|TRBV6-5
CASSGRDRHHEQYF
TGTGCCAGCAGTGGCCGGGACAGGCACCACGAGCAGTACTTC
>TRBD1|TRBJ1-2|.|TRBV4-1
CASNPGQGVQGSYTF
TGCGCCAGCAACCCGGGACAGGGGGTTCAGGGGAGCTACACCTTC
>.|TRBJ1-5|.|TRBV6-1
CASSRTVNQPQHF
TGTGCCAGCAGCAGGACAGTTAATCAGCCCCAGCATTTT
>TRBD2|TRBJ2-1|.|TRBV7-3
CASSPKTSLPYNEQFF
TGTGCCAGCAGCCCGAAGACTAGCCTCCCCTACAATGAGCAGTTCTTC
>.|TRBJ2-3|.|TRBV6-6
CASSYGQRQYF
TGTGCCAGCAGTTACGGACAGAGGCAGTATTTT
>.|TRBJ1-1|.|TRBV6-1
CASSGWGPGGNTEAFF
TGTGCCAGCAGTGGCTGGGGGCCGGGGGGGAACACTGAAGCTTTCTTT
>TRBD1|TRBJ2-5|.|TRBV7-8
CASSGTGVNPETQYF
TGTGCCAGCAGCGGGACAGGGGTTAATCCAGAGACCCAGTACTTC
>TRBD1|TRBJ1-2|.|TRBV7-2
CASSSTGGYGYTF
TGTGCCAGCAGCTCGACAGGGGGCTATGGCTACACCTTC
>.|TRBJ1-6|.|TRBV7-2
CASSRRGFMLLGSPLHF
TGTGCCAGCAGCCGAAGGGGGTTCATGTTATTAGGTTCACCCCTCCACTTT
>.|TRBJ1-1|.|TRBV29-1
CSVAPRVGNTEAFF
TGCAGCGTGGCCCCCAGGGTTGGTAACACTGAAGCTTTCTTT
>TRBD1|TRBJ2-7|.|TRBV7-9
CASSQKIGTGDRDEQYF
TGTGCCAGCAGCCAAAAGATCGGGACAGGGGATAGAGACGAGCAGTACTTC
>TRBD2|TRBJ2-3|.|TRBV4-3
CASSQSSGAADTQYF
TGCGCCAGCAGCCAATCCAGCGGGGCCGCAGATACGCAGTATTTT
>TRBD1|TRBJ1-4|.|TRBV29-1
CSQGATNEKLFF
TGCAGTCAGGGGGCAACTAATGAAAAACTGTTTTTT
>.|TRBJ2-2|.|TRBV10-3
CAISGFGGRAVTGELFF
TGTGCCATCAGCGGGTTCGGCGGGCGGGCGGTCACCGGGGAGCTGTTTTTT
>.|TRBJ2-1|.|TRBV9
CASSVAGVNYNEQFF
TGTGCCAGCAGCGTAGCAGGGGTGAACTACAATGAGCAGTTCTTC
>.|TRBJ1-2|few|TRBV2
CASRPGQYGYTF
TGTGCCAGCAGACCCGGACAGTATGGCTACACCTTC